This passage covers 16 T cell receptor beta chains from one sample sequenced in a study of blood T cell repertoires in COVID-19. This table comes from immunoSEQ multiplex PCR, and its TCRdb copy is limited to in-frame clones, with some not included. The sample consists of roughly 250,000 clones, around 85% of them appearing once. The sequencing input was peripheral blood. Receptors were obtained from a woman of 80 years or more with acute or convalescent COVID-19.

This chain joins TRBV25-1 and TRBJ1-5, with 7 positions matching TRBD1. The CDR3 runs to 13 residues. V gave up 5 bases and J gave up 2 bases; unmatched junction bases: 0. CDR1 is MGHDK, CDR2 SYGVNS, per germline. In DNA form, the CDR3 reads TGTGCCAGCAGTCAGGGGGGCAATCAGCCCCAGCATTTT. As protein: CASSQGGNQPQHF.

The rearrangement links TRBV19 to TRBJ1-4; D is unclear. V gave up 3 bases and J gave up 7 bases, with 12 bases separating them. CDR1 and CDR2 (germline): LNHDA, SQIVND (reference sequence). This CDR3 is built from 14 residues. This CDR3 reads CASSILAPGEKLFF. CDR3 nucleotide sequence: TGTGCCAGTAGTATTCTGGCCCCTGGTGAAAAACTGTTTTTT.

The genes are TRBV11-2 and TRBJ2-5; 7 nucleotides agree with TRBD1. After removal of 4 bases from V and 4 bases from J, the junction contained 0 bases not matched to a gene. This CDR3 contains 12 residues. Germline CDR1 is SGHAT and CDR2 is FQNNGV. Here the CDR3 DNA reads TGTGCCAGCAGCTGGGACAGAGAGACCCAGTACTTC. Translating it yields CASSWDRETQYF.

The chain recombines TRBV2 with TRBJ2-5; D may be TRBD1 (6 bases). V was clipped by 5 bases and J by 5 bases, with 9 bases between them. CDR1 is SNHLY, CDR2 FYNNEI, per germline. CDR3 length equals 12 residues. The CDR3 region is CASSTRGETQYF. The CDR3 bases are TGTGCCAGCAGTACTAGGGGGGAGACCCAGTACTTC.

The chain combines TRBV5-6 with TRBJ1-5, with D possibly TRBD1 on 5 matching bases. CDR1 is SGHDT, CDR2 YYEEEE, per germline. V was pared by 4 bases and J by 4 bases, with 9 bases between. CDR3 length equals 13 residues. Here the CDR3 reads CASSPQGNQPQHF. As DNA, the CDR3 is TGTGCCAGCAGCCCCCAGGGTAATCAGCCCCAGCATTTT.

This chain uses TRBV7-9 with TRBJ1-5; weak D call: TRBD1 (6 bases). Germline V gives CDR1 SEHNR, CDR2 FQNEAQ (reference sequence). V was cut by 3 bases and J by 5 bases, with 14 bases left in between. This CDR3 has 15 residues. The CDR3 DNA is TGTGCCAGCAGCTTGGGGGCCTCAAGGGATCAGCCCCAGCATTTT. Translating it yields CASSLGASRDQPQHF.

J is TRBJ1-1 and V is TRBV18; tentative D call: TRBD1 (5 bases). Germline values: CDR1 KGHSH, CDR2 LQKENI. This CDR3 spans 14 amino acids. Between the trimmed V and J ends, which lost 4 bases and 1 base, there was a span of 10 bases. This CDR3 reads CASSLGGTNTEAFF. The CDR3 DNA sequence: TGTGCCAGCTCACTCGGGGGTACGAACACTGAAGCTTTCTTT.

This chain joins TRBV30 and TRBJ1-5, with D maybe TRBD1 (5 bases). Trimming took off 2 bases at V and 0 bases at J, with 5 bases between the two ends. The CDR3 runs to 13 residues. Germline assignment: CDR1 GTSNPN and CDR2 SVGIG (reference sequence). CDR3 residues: CAWSRGSNQPQHF. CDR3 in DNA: TGTGCCTGGAGTAGGGGTAGCAATCAGCCCCAGCATTTT.

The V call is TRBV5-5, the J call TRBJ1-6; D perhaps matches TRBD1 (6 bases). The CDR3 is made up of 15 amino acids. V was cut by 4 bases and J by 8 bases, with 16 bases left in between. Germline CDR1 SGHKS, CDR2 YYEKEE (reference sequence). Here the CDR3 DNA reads TGTGCCAGCAGCCCTACCGGACAGTTTTATTCACCCCTCCACTTT. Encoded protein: CASSPTGQFYSPLHF.

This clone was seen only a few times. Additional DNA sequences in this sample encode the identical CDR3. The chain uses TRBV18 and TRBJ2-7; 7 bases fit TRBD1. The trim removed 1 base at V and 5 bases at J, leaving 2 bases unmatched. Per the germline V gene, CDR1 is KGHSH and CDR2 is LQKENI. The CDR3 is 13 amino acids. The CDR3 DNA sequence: TGTGCCAGCTCACCACGGCAGGGGGACGAGCAGTACTTC. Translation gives CASSPRQGDEQYF.

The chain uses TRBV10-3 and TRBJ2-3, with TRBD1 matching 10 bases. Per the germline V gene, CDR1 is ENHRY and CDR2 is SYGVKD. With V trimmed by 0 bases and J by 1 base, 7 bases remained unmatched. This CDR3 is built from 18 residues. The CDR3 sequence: CAISESFPTGGRTDTQYF. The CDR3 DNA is TGTGCCATCAGTGAGTCGTTCCCGACAGGGGGCCGCACAGATACGCAGTATTTT.

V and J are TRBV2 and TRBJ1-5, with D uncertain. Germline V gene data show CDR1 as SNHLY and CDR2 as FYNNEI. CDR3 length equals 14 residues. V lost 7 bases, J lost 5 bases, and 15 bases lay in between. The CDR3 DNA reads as TGTGCCAGCAAACGAGGAGGGCGCGATCAGCCCCAGCATTTT. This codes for CASKRGGRDQPQHF.

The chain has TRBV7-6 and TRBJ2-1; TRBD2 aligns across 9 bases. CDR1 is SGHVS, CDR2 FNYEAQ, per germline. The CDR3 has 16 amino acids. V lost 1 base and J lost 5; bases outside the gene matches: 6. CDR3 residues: CASSLVAGGPDNEQFF. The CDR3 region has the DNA TGTGCCAGCAGCTTAGTTGCGGGGGGGCCGGACAATGAGCAGTTCTTC. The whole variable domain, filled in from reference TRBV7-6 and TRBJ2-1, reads GAGVSQSPRYKVTKRGQDVALRCDPISGHVSLYWYRQALGQGPEFLTYFNYEAQQDKSGLPNDRFSAERPEGSISTLTIQRTEQRDSAMYRCASSLVAGGPDNEQFFGPGTRLTVL.

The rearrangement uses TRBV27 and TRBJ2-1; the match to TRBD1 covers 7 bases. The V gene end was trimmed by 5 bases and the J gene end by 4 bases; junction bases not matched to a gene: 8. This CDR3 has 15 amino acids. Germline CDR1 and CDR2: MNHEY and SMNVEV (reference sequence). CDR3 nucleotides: TGTGCCAGCAGTAACCCGACAGGGACATACAATGAGCAGTTCTTC. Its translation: CASSNPTGTYNEQFF.

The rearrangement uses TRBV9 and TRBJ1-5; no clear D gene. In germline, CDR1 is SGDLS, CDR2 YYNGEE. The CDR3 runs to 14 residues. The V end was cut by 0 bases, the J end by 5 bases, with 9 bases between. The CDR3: CASSVDDTHQPQHF. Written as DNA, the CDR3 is TGTGCCAGCAGCGTAGACGACACACATCAGCCCCAGCATTTT.

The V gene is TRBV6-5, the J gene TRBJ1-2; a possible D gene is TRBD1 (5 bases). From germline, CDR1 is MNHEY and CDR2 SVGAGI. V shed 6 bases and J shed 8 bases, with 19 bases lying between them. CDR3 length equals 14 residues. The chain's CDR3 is CASSLSDISQGYTF. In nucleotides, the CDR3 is TGTGCCAGCAGCCTGTCGGACATTTCTCAGGGCTACACCTTC.